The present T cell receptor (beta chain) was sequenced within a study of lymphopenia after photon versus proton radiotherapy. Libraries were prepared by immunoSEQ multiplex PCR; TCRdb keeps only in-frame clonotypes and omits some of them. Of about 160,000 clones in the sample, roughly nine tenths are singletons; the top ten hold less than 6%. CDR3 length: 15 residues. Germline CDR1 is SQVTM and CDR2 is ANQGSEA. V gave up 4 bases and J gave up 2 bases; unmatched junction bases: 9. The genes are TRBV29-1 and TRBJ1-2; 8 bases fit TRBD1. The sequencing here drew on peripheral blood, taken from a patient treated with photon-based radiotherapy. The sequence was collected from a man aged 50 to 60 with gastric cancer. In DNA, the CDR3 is TGCAGCGTTGCCGCCCCGACAGGGGTGAACTATGGCTACACCTTC. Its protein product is CSVAAPTGVNYGYTF.